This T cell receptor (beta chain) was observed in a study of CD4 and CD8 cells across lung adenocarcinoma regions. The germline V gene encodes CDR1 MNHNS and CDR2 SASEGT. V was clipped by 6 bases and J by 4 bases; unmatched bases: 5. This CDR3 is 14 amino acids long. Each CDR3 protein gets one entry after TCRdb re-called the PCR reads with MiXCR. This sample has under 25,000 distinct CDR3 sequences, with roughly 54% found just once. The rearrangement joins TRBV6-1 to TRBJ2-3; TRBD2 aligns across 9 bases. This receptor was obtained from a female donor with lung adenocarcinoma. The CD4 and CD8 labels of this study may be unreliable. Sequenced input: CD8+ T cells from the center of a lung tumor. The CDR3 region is CASSLEREADTQYF. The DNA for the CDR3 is TGTGCCAGCAGCCTCGAGCGGGAGGCAGATACGCAGTATTTT.